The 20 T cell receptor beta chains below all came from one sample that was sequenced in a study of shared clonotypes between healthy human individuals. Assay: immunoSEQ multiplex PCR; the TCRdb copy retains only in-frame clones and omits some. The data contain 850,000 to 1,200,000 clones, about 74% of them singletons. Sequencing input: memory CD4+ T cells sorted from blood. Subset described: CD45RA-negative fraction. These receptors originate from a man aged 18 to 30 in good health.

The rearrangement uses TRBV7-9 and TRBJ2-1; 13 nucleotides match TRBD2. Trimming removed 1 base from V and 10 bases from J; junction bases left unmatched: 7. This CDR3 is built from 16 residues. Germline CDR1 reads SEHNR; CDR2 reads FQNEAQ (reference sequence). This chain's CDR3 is CASSLEGGLAGDEQFF. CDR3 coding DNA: TGTGCCAGCAGCTTAGAGGGTGGACTAGCGGGAGACGAGCAGTTCTTC.

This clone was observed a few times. CDR3 sequence reads: CSAREGYGYTF. The CDR3 DNA reads as TGCAGTGCTAGAGAGGGGTATGGCTACACCTTC. This chain links TRBV20-1 with TRBJ1-2; D unclear. Deletions cut 0 bases from V and 5 bases from J, with 4 bases between. From germline, CDR1 is DFQATT and CDR2 SNEGSKA (reference sequence). The CDR3 covers 11 residues.

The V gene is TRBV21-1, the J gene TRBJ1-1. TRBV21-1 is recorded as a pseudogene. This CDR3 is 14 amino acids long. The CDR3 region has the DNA TGTGCCAGCAGCAAAAAGGGCCAAAACACTGAAGCTTTCTTT. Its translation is CASSKKGQNTEAFF.

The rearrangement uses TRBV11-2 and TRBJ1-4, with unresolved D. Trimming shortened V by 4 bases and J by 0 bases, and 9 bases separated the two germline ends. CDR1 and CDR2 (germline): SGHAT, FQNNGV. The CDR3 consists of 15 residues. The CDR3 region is CASSYGVATNEKLFF. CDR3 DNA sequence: TGTGCCAGCAGCTATGGGGTTGCAACTAATGAAAAACTGTTTTTT. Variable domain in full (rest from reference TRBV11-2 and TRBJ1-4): EAGVAQSPRYKIIEKRQSVAFWCNPISGHATLYWYQQILGQGPKLLIQFQNNGVVDDSQLPKDRFSAERLKGVDSTLKIQPAKLEDSAVYLCASSYGVATNEKLFFGSGTQLSVL.

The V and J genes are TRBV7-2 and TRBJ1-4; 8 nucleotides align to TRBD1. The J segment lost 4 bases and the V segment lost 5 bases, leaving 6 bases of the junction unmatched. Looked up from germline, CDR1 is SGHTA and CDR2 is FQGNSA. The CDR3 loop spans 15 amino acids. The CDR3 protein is CASSPVTGVNEKLFF. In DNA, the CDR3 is TGTGCCAGCAGCCCCGTGACAGGGGTTAATGAAAAACTGTTTTTT.

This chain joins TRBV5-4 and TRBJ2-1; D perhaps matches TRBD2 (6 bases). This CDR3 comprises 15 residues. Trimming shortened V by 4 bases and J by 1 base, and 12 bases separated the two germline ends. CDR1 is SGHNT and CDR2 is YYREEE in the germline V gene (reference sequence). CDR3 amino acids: CASSHGTPSYNEQFF. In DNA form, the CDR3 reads TGTGCCAGCAGCCACGGGACTCCATCCTACAATGAGCAGTTCTTC.

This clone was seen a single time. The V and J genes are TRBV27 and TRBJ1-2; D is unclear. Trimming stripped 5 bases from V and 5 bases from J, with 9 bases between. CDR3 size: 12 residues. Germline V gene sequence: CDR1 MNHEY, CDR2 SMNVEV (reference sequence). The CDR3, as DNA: TGTGCCAGCAGTCCGGGCTGGTATGGCTACACCTTC. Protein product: CASSPGWYGYTF.

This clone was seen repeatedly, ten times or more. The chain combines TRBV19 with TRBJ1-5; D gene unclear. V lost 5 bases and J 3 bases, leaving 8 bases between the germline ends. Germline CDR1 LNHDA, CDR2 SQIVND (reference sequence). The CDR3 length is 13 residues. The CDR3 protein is CASSYRINQPQHF. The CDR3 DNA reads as TGTGCCAGTAGTTACCGTATCAATCAGCCCCAGCATTTT.

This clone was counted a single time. In DNA form, the CDR3 reads TGTGCCAGCAGTGAAGCTGGGAACACAGATACGCAGTATTTT. As protein: CASSEAGNTDTQYF. V gene TRBV2 combines with J gene TRBJ2-3; no firm D call. There are 14 residues in the CDR3. Germline CDR1 is SNHLY and CDR2 is FYNNEI. With 0 bases removed from V and 2 bases from J, the gap between germline ends came to 6 bases.

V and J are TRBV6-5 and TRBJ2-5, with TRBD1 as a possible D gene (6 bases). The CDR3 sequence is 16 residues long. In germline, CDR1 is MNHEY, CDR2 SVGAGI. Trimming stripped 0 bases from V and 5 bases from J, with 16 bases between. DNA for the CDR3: TGTGCCAGCAGTTACTCGTGGGGGCAAAGGGGGGAGACCCAGTACTTC. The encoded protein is CASSYSWGQRGETQYF.

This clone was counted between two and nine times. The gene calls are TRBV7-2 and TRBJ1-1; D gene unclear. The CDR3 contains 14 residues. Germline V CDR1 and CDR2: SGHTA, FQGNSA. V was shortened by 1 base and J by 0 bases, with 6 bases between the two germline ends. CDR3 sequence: CASSLDMVNTEAFF. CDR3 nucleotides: TGTGCCAGCAGCTTAGATATGGTGAACACTGAAGCTTTCTTT.

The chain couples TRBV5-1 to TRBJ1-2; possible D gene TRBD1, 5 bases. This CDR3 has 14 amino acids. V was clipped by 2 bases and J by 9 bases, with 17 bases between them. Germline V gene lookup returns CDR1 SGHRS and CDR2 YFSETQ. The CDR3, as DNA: TGCGCCAGCAGCTTCGAGGGGATGGTGCGGAGCTACACCTTC. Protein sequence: CASSFEGMVRSYTF. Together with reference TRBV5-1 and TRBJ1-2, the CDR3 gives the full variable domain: KAGVTQTPRYLIKTRGQQVTLSCSPISGHRSVSWYQQTPGQGLQFLFEYFSETQRNKGNFPGRFSGRQFSNSRSEMNVSTLELGDSALYLCASSFEGMVRSYTFGSGTRLTVV.

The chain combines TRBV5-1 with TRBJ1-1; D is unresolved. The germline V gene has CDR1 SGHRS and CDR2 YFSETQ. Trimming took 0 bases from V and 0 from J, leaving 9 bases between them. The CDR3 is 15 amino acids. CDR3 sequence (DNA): TGCGCCAGCAGCTTGGCCCCGGGTATGAACACTGAAGCTTTCTTT. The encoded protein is CASSLAPGMNTEAFF.

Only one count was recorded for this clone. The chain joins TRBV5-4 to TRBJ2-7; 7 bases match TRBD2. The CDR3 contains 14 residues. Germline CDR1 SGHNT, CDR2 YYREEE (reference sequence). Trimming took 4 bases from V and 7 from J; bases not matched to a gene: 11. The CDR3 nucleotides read TGTGCCAGCAGCCCGGGACGGACCGGGGGGGAGCAGTACTTC. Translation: CASSPGRTGGEQYF.

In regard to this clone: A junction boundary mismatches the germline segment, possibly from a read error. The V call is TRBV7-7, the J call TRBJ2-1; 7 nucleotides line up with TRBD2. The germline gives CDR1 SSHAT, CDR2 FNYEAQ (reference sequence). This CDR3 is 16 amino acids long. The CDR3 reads CASSLGRSGGSNEQFF. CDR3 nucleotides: TGTGCTAGCAGCTTAGGTCGGTCTGGCGGGAGTAATGAGCAGTTCTTC.

CDR3 nucleotide sequence: TGTGCCAGCTCACCCGTACAGGGGGGAAGGTCACCCCTCCACTTT. Encoded protein: CASSPVQGGRSPLHF. V is TRBV18 and J is TRBJ1-6; 8 nucleotides match TRBD1. Germline loops: CDR1 KGHSH, CDR2 LQKENI. The CDR3 contains 15 residues. V was clipped by 3 bases and J by 10 bases; unmatched bases: 8.

CDR3 DNA sequence: TGCGCCAGCAGCTTAAGGACTGAGACTTCCTACAATGAGCAGTTCTTC. Protein sequence: CASSLRTETSYNEQFF. J is TRBJ2-1 and V is TRBV5-1, with D perhaps matching TRBD2 (5 bases). CDR3 size: 16 residues. Germline loops: CDR1 SGHRS, CDR2 YFSETQ. Between the trimmed V and J ends, which lost 2 bases and 1 base, there was a span of 13 bases.

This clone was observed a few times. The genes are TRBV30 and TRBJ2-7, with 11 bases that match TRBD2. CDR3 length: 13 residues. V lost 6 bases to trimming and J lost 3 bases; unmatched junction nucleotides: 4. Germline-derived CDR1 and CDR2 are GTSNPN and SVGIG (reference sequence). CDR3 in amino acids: CACLTSGIYEQYF. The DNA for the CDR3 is TGTGCCTGTCTGACTAGCGGGATCTACGAGCAGTACTTC.

This CDR3 reads CAAWGAALHSGANVLTF. DNA for the CDR3: TGTGCCGCGTGGGGGGCGGCCTTGCACTCTGGGGCCAACGTCCTGACTTTC. The chain links TRBV10-3 to TRBJ2-6; D may match TRBD1 or TRBD2 (6 bases each). The CDR3 covers 17 residues. Germline V gene sequence: CDR1 ENHRY, CDR2 SYGVKD. V shed 11 bases and J shed 0 bases, with 20 bases lying between them.

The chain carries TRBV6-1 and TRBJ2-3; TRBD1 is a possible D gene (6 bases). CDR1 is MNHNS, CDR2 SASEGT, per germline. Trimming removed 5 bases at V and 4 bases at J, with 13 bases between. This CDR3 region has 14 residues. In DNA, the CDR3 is TGTGCCAGCAGTCCACAGGGTTTGGCAGATACGCAGTATTTT. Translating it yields CASSPQGLADTQYF.